These 24 T cell receptor beta chains were all obtained from the same sample, sequenced in a study of T cell responses to AZD1222 COVID-19 vaccine. Profiling relied on immunoSEQ multiplex PCR, and the TCRdb table lists in-frame clones only, not all of them. The table includes about 82,000 clones, just under 90% detected once. The specimen comprised peripheral blood, sampled on day 0 of AZD1222 vaccination. These receptors were taken from an adult in good health.

The chain is built from TRBV5-1 and TRBJ2-5; D is unclear. V shed 5 bases and J shed 0 bases, with 8 bases lying between them. Germline lookup yields CDR1 SGHRS and CDR2 YFSETQ. This CDR3 has 13 amino acids. The CDR3 DNA reads as TGCGCCAGCAGTAGGGCAGACCAAGAGACCCAGTACTTC. It specifies CASSRADQETQYF.

CDR3 loop: CAISESSLGQAAGSYTF. CDR3 DNA: TGTGCCATCAGTGAGTCGAGTCTGGGACAGGCCGCCGGAAGCTACACCTTC. The chain combines TRBV10-3 with TRBJ1-2; 8 nucleotides match TRBD1. CDR3 size: 17 residues. The germline CDR1 and CDR2 sequences are ENHRY and SYGVKD. V lost 0 bases and J lost 9; bases outside the gene matches: 15.

The V and J genes are TRBV5-6 and TRBJ1-5; D ambiguous. The germline V gene encodes CDR1 SGHDT and CDR2 YYEEEE. The germline V and J ends were trimmed by 0 bases and 3 bases, with 7 bases remaining between them. The CDR3 sequence is 14 residues long. CDR3 nucleotides: TGTGCCAGCAGCTTGGTGGGTGCCAATCAGCCCCAGCATTTT. As protein: CASSLVGANQPQHF.

The chain couples TRBV25-1 to TRBJ1-1; 10 bases are a match to TRBD1. The CDR3 length is 13 residues. The germline gives CDR1 MGHDK, CDR2 SYGVNS. With V trimmed by 6 bases and J by 10 bases, 8 bases remained unmatched. The CDR3 loop reads CASSVTGGYGAFF. The CDR3 nucleotides read TGTGCCAGCAGCGTGACAGGGGGCTATGGAGCTTTCTTT.

The chain carries TRBV7-9 and TRBJ1-5, with TRBD1 matching 7 bases. The germline V gene encodes CDR1 SEHNR and CDR2 FQNEAQ (reference sequence). CDR3 length: 17 residues. J gave up 0 bases and V 5 bases, and 10 bases lay outside the gene matches. The CDR3 spells CASSTETGVGSNQPQHF. CDR3 bases: TGTGCCAGCAGCACCGAAACAGGGGTGGGTAGCAATCAGCCCCAGCATTTT.

The J gene is TRBJ1-1, the V gene TRBV4-1; no reliable D call. Germline CDR1 MGHRA, CDR2 YSYEKL. V was cut by 1 base and J by 4 bases, with 10 bases left in between. The CDR3 sequence is 14 residues long. CDR3 in DNA: TGCGCCAGCAGCCAAGGGCAGCGGGGCACTGAAGCTTTCTTT. This codes for CASSQGQRGTEAFF.

The V and J genes are TRBV5-4 and TRBJ2-7; a weak D match, TRBD2 (7 bases). The CDR3 spans 14 residues. Trimming took 0 bases from V and 5 from J, leaving 12 bases between them. The V gene's germline CDR1 is SGHNT and CDR2 YYREEE (reference sequence). The CDR3 sequence is CASSLAGGRNEQYF. For the CDR3, the DNA is TGTGCCAGCAGCTTGGCCGGGGGGCGCAACGAGCAGTACTTC.

The chain employs TRBV7-9 and TRBJ1-1, with D tentatively TRBD1 (6 bases). CDR1 and CDR2 (germline): SEHNR, FQNEAQ (reference sequence). This CDR3 is built from 14 residues. Trimming left V 2 bases short and J 0 bases short, with 7 bases between. The CDR3 nucleotides are TGTGCCAGCAGCTTAAAGGGGGTGAACACTGAAGCTTTCTTT. It codes for CASSLKGVNTEAFF.

The V call is TRBV9, the J call TRBJ1-1; 9 bases fit TRBD1. This CDR3 is 12 amino acids long. Trimming removed 4 bases from V and 7 bases from J; junction bases left unmatched: 2. Germline assignment: CDR1 SGDLS and CDR2 YYNGEE. CDR3 coding DNA: TGTGCCAGCAGCCCGGACAGGGGTGAAGCTTTCTTT. Its protein product is CASSPDRGEAFF.

The chain joins TRBV27 to TRBJ2-2; 9 nucleotides match TRBD2. Germline V gene sequence: CDR1 MNHEY, CDR2 SMNVEV (reference sequence). This CDR3 has 18 residues. V trimming: 3 bases; J trimming: 6 bases; junction bases outside the gene matches: 14. This CDR3 reads CASSFVGGGAFDAGELFF. CDR3 coding DNA: TGTGCCAGCAGTTTCGTCGGCGGGGGGGCCTTTGATGCCGGGGAGCTGTTTTTT.

The chain employs TRBV21-1 and TRBJ2-3; the D segment call TRBD2 is taken from the table without a DNA check. TRBV21-1 is an annotated pseudogene. This CDR3 comprises 17 residues. The CDR3 bases are TGTGCCAGCAGCGGGTACCCAGGACTGACTAGCACAGATACGCAGTATTTT. Translating it yields CASSGYPGLTSTDTQYF.

This rearrangement joins TRBV19 to TRBJ2-7, with a possible D match to TRBD2 (6 bases). The CDR3 has 13 amino acids. Germline loops: CDR1 LNHDA, CDR2 SQIVND (reference sequence). V gave up 7 bases and J gave up 2 bases, with 12 bases separating them. The CDR3 spells CASTSAGTYEQYF. In nucleotides, the CDR3 is TGTGCCAGTACCTCGGCGGGGACCTACGAGCAGTACTTC.

The chain links TRBV28 to TRBJ1-6; 7 nucleotides align to TRBD1. The CDR3 runs to 15 residues. The V gene's germline CDR1 is MDHEN and CDR2 SYDVKM. Unmatched junction bases numbered 2, after V lost 6 bases and J lost 0 bases. This chain's CDR3 is CASRTGSSYNSPLHF. The CDR3 DNA reads as TGTGCCAGCAGGACAGGGAGCTCCTATAATTCACCCCTCCACTTT.

The chain recombines TRBV9 with TRBJ1-5; no definite D call. Trimming took 0 bases from V and 4 from J, leaving 5 bases between them. The V gene's germline CDR1 is SGDLS and CDR2 YYNGEE. The CDR3 has 13 amino acids. The DNA of the CDR3 is TGTGCCAGCAGCGTAGAATGGAATCAGCCCCAGCATTTT. Its translation is CASSVEWNQPQHF.

The rearrangement links TRBV18 to TRBJ2-1, with 7 bases aligning to TRBD2. J gave up 0 bases and V 5 bases, and 7 bases lay outside the gene matches. Germline V lookup: CDR1 KGHSH, CDR2 LQKENI. The CDR3 is made up of 16 amino acids. The CDR3 reads CASSGGAGVSYNEQFF. CDR3 bases: TGTGCCAGCTCAGGAGGGGCGGGGGTCTCCTACAATGAGCAGTTCTTC.

V gene TRBV16 combines with J gene TRBJ2-1; 9 bases match TRBD2. CDR3 length: 16 amino acids. Losses at the gene ends were 2 bases for V and 9 bases for J; bases not matched to a gene: 11. Per germline, CDR1 KGHSY and CDR2 FQNENV. Here the CDR3 DNA reads TGTGCCAGCAGCCAAGAGTCTGGACTAGCGACCAGTGAGCAGTTCTTC. Protein sequence: CASSQESGLATSEQFF.

V usage is TRBV10-3 and J usage is TRBJ1-5, with 9 bases that match TRBD1. This CDR3 has 18 amino acids. Per germline, CDR1 ENHRY and CDR2 SYGVKD. The J segment lost 3 bases and the V segment lost 2 bases, leaving 11 bases of the junction unmatched. The DNA of the CDR3 is TGTGCCATCAGTGAGCCACGTCCCGGGACAGGGAACAATCAGCCCCAGCATTTT. Residues: CAISEPRPGTGNNQPQHF.

As concerns this clone: Other DNA sequences in the sample encode the same CDR3. In DNA form, the CDR3 reads TGTGCCAGCAGTTTAGGCCAGGGGACCTACGAGCAGTACTTC. This translates into CASSLGQGTYEQYF. The chain carries TRBV27 and TRBJ2-7; a weak D match, TRBD1 (6 bases). CDR1 and CDR2 (germline): MNHEY, SMNVEV (reference sequence). V lost 2 bases and J 2 bases, leaving 10 bases between the germline ends. The CDR3 consists of 14 residues.

The rearrangement joins TRBV12-3 or TRBV12-4 to TRBJ1-2; 8 bases match TRBD1. Unmatched junction bases numbered 9, after V lost 1 base and J lost 14 bases. The CDR3 loop spans 13 amino acids. The CDR3 DNA is TGTGCCAGCAGTTTAGAGTCGGACAGGGAAAATACCTTC. As protein: CASSLESDRENTF.

The rearrangement joins TRBV10-2 to TRBJ1-2; D is uncertain. Looked up from germline, CDR1 is WSHSY and CDR2 is SAAADI. This CDR3 has 14 residues. Trimming took 3 bases from V and 2 from J, leaving 10 bases between them. This chain's CDR3 is CASSERKVNYGYTF. In nucleotides, the CDR3 is TGCGCCAGCAGTGAACGAAAGGTGAACTATGGCTACACCTTC.

The V and J genes are TRBV4-1 and TRBJ1-5; 7 bases map to TRBD1. V trimming: 6 bases; J trimming: 0 bases; junction bases outside the gene matches: 5. The CDR3 is made up of 15 amino acids. Germline CDR1 MGHRA, CDR2 YSYEKL. CDR3 region: CASSTGADSNQPQHF. Here the CDR3 DNA reads TGCGCCAGCAGTACAGGGGCGGATAGCAATCAGCCCCAGCATTTT.

The V and J genes are TRBV9 and TRBJ2-1; D is undetermined. V lost 1 base, J lost 5 bases, and 13 bases lay in between. The germline gives CDR1 SGDLS, CDR2 YYNGEE. CDR3 length: 15 amino acids. CDR3 sequence: CASSVFGSGHNEQFF. Written as DNA, the CDR3 is TGTGCCAGCAGCGTATTTGGATCCGGGCACAATGAGCAGTTCTTC.

The chain employs TRBV7-9 and TRBJ1-2; D gene uncertain. Germline-derived CDR1 and CDR2 are SEHNR and FQNEAQ (reference sequence). Trimming pared 6 bases from V and 8 bases from J, leaving 16 bases between. The CDR3 has 13 amino acids. DNA for the CDR3: TGTGCCAGCAGTTCGACACAGTTATGGGGCTACACCTTC. Translation: CASSSTQLWGYTF.

V is TRBV5-1 and J is TRBJ2-3; 9 nucleotides agree with TRBD2. Germline lookup yields CDR1 SGHRS and CDR2 YFSETQ. The ends lost 3 bases at V and 4 bases at J; junction bases unmatched: 12. This CDR3 is built from 17 residues. The CDR3 spells CASSSGGSGGAADTQYF. The CDR3 bases are TGCGCCAGCAGCTCGGGTGGTAGCGGGGGCGCTGCAGATACGCAGTATTTT.